What follows are 14 T cell receptor beta chains derived from one specimen sequenced in a study of cytomegalovirus exposure and HLA in healthy donors. Primers included in the PCR were 60 Vbeta and 13 Jbeta primers. This table comes from immunoSEQ multiplex PCR, and its TCRdb copy is limited to in-frame clones, with some not included. The profile shows approximately 110,000 clones, about four fifths of them singletons. The sequencing input was PBMCs. Every receptor here comes from a man in his forties in good health and CMV-seronegative.

The rearrangement links TRBV27 to TRBJ1-5; possible D gene TRBD1, 6 bases. V shed 3 bases and J shed 6 bases, with 15 bases lying between them. The CDR3 is 15 amino acids. Germline CDR1 is MNHEY and CDR2 is SMNVEV (reference sequence). In DNA form, the CDR3 reads TGTGCCAGCAGTTTCCGACAGGCCGATTTTCAGCCCCAGCATTTT. This codes for CASSFRQADFQPQHF.

This clone was observed a few times. The CDR3 reads CASSQGQGPRQPQHF. The CDR3 DNA reads TGCGCCAGCAGCCAAGGACAGGGGCCCAGACAGCCCCAGCATTTT. This chain uses TRBV4-3 with TRBJ1-5, with TRBD1 matching 8 bases. The CDR3 spans 15 residues. V gave up 1 base and J gave up 7 bases; unmatched junction bases: 6. Germline loops: CDR1 LGHNA, CDR2 YSLEER.

The chain links TRBV29-1 to TRBJ1-2; 7 nucleotides align to TRBD1. The V and J ends lost 5 bases and 2 bases, in that order; junction bases with no gene match: 11. Germline CDR1 is SQVTM and CDR2 is ANQGSEA. The length of the CDR3 is 15 residues. The CDR3 nucleotides read TGCAGCGTTCCCCTCCTGACAGGGCACAACTATGGCTACACCTTC. Residues: CSVPLLTGHNYGYTF. Based on the CDR3 plus reference TRBV29-1 and TRBJ1-2, the full variable domain is SAVISQKPSRDICQRGTSLTIQCQVDSQVTMMFWYRQQPGQSLTLIATANQGSEATYESGFVIDKFPISRPNLTFSTLTVSNMSPEDSSIYLCSVPLLTGHNYGYTFGSGTRLTVV.

The chain's CDR3 is CASSYAQGRDTQYF. CDR3 nucleotide sequence: TGTGCCAGCAGTTACGCCCAGGGAAGAGATACGCAGTATTTT. The chain has TRBV6-6 and TRBJ2-3; the D gene is possibly TRBD1 (5 bases). V lost 2 bases to trimming and J lost 5 bases, with 11 bases between them. The germline V gene has CDR1 MNHNY and CDR2 SVGAGI (reference sequence). This CDR3 has 14 residues.

V is TRBV7-9 and J is TRBJ1-5, with TRBD1 as a possible D gene (5 bases). Germline V CDR1 and CDR2: SEHNR, FQNEAQ (reference sequence). Trimming left V 3 bases short and J 3 bases short, with 9 bases between. CDR3 length equals 14 residues. CDR3 in amino acids: CASSFVGLNQPQHF. The CDR3, as DNA: TGTGCCAGCAGCTTCGTGGGGCTCAATCAGCCCCAGCATTTT.

V gene TRBV9 combines with J gene TRBJ1-4; D perhaps matches TRBD1 (6 bases). Germline lookup yields CDR1 SGDLS and CDR2 YYNGEE. The CDR3 runs to 15 residues. Trimming removed 6 bases from V and 7 bases from J, with 19 bases in between. CDR3 sequence (DNA): TGTGCCAGCACTCAAGGGGGAGGGAAGCTTGAAAAACTGTTTTTT. Protein: CASTQGGGKLEKLFF. Drawing the rest from reference TRBV9 and TRBJ1-4, the complete variable domain is DSGVTQTPKHLITATGQRVTLRCSPRSGDLSVYWYQQSLDQGLQFLIQYYNGEERAKGNILERFSAQQFPDLHSELNLSSLELGDSALYFCASTQGGGKLEKLFFGSGTQLSVL.

The rearrangement joins TRBV27 to TRBJ2-7; the D is unclear. Looked up from germline, CDR1 is MNHEY and CDR2 is SMNVEV (reference sequence). Trimming removed 6 bases at V and 5 bases at J, with 11 bases between. The CDR3 loop spans 12 amino acids. The CDR3: CASSFPGDEQYF. For the CDR3, the DNA is TGTGCCAGCAGCTTCCCCGGAGACGAGCAGTACTTC.

The chain joins TRBV7-3 to TRBJ2-2; 8 nucleotides line up with TRBD2. Looked up from germline, CDR1 is SGHTA and CDR2 is FQGTGA. V shed 4 bases and J 4 bases; nucleotides not matched to a gene: 17. CDR3 length equals 19 residues. The DNA for the CDR3 is TGTGCCAGCAGCTCCTTCGGCGGGGGGCGGTTTAGGGGCACCGGGGAGCTGTTTTTT. Translation gives CASSSFGGGRFRGTGELFF.

The V and J genes are TRBV2 and TRBJ1-1, with 8 bases aligning to TRBD1. CDR3 length equals 13 residues. Germline trimming cut 2 bases from V and 11 bases from J; bases unmatched to any gene: 7. The germline V gene has CDR1 SNHLY and CDR2 FYNNEI. CDR3 in amino acids: CASSERQGLRAFF. CDR3 coding DNA: TGTGCCAGCAGTGAAAGACAGGGGCTGAGGGCTTTCTTT.

In its sample, this clone was seen once. The chain recombines TRBV5-1 with TRBJ2-3, with TRBD1 as a possible D gene (6 bases). The CDR3 sequence is 14 residues long. Trimming stripped 1 base from V and 4 bases from J, with 10 bases between. Germline V gene lookup returns CDR1 SGHRS and CDR2 YFSETQ. The chain's CDR3 is CASSLSGGPDTQYF. The DNA of the CDR3 is TGCGCCAGCAGCTTGAGTGGGGGCCCAGATACGCAGTATTTT.

This clone occurred a few times. The rearrangement joins TRBV7-9 to TRBJ1-5, with a possible D match to TRBD1 (5 bases). The germline CDR1 and CDR2 sequences are SEHNR and FQNEAQ (reference sequence). V was pared by 5 bases and J by 11 bases, with 13 bases between. The CDR3 is made up of 12 amino acids. The CDR3 loop is CASSQDSTAQHF. DNA of the CDR3: TGTGCCAGCAGCCAAGACAGTACAGCCCAGCATTTT. Filled out from reference TRBV7-9 and TRBJ1-5, the complete variable domain reads DTGVSQNPRHKITKRGQNVTFRCDPISEHNRLYWYRQTLGQGPEFLTYFQNEAQLEKSRLLSDRFSAERPKGSFSTLEIQRTEQGDSAMYLCASSQDSTAQHFGDGTRLSIL.

The chain has TRBV2 and TRBJ1-1; 7 bases map to TRBD1. The V gene's germline CDR1 is SNHLY and CDR2 FYNNEI. The CDR3 is 13 residues long. V shed 8 bases and J 3 bases; nucleotides not matched to a gene: 6. CDR3: CASCPTGYTEAFF. Here the CDR3 DNA reads TGTGCCAGCTGCCCGACAGGGTACACTGAAGCTTTCTTT.

This chain links TRBV4-1 with TRBJ1-4; TRBD1 might be the D (6 bases). CDR1 and CDR2 (germline): MGHRA, YSYEKL. The CDR3 totals 15 residues. Trimming left V 2 bases short and J 5 bases short, with 12 bases between. The CDR3 bases are TGCGCCAGCAGCCAAATCTTTACAGGGAATGAAAAACTGTTTTTT. It yields the protein CASSQIFTGNEKLFF.

This clone has just one count. This chain connects TRBV11-2 to TRBJ2-5; 7 nucleotides match TRBD1. The J call could be wrong; TRBJ2-7 is a better fit for the DNA end. There are 13 residues in the CDR3. Germline CDR1 and CDR2: SGHAT and FQNNGV. CDR3: CASSYDRVGEQYF. In DNA, the CDR3 is TGTGCCAGCAGCTATGACAGGGTTGGCGAGCAGTACTTC.